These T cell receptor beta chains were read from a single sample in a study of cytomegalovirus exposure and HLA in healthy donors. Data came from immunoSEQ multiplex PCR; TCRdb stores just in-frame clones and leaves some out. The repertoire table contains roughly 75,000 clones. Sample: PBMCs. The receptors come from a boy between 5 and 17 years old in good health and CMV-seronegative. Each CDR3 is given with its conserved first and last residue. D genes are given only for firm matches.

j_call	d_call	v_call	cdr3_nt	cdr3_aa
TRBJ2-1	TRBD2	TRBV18	TGTGCCAGCTCACCCGGGGGGTCTCAGGAGCAGTTCTTC	CASSPGGSQEQFF
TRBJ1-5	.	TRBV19	TGTGCCAGTAGTACCCCAGCGATGACCCAGCATTTT	CASSTPAMTQHF
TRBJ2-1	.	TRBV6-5	TGTGCCAGCAGTTATAGGGACTCCTTCGAGGGGAATGAGCAGTTCTTC	CASSYRDSFEGNEQFF
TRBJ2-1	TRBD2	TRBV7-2	TGTGCCAGCAGCTTGTGGGAGGGGACCTACAATGAGCAGTTCTTC	CASSLWEGTYNEQFF
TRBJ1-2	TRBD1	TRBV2	TGTGCCAGCAGGCCCGCGGACAGGGGGCGAGGCTACACCTTC	CASRPADRGRGYTF
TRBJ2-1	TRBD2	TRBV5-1	TGCGCCAGCAGCTTTTCCCTAGCGGGAGGGAACGCTGAGCAGTTCTTC	CASSFSLAGGNAEQFF
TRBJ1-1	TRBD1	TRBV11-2	TGTGCCAGCAGCTTCGACAGGGTGAACACTGAAGCTTTCTTT	CASSFDRVNTEAFF
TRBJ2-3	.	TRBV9	TGTGCCAGCAGCGTGCTCGGCGGCCTCAGCACAGATACGCAGTATTTT	CASSVLGGLSTDTQYF
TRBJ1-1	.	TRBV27	TGTGCCAGCAGTAGCACAGGAGGGTGGGACAACACTGAAGCTTTCTTT	CASSSTGGWDNTEAFF
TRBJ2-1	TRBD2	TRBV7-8	TGTGCCAGCAGGTTAGCGGGGGGGCACAATGAGCAGTTCTTC	CASRLAGGHNEQFF
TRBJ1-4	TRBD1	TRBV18	TGTGCCAGCTCACCCCGGGACAGGGGTGGAAAACTGTTTTTT	CASSPRDRGGKLFF
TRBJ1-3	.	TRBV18	TGTGCCAGCTCACTGGGATCGGCAGGGTCTGGAAACACCATATATTTT	CASSLGSAGSGNTIYF
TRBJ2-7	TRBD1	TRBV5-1	TGCGCCAGCAGCTCCGGGACAGGCGAAGGCTACGAGCAGTACTTC	CASSSGTGEGYEQYF
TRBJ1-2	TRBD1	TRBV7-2	TGTGCCAGCAGCTTAGCGCCAGGGACAGACTCCTATGGCTACACCTTC	CASSLAPGTDSYGYTF
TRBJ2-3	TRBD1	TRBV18	TGTGCCAGCAGGACAGGTGGCACAGATACGCAGTATTTT	CASRTGGTDTQYF
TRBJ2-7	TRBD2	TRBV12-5	TGTGCTAGTGGTGGGACTAGCGGGTACGAGCAGTACTTC	CASGGTSGYEQYF
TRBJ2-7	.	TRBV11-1	TGTGCCAGCAGCTTAGTCAACTCCTACGAGCAGTACTTC	CASSLVNSYEQYF
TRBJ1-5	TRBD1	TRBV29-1	TGCAGCGTGCGGACAGGGCAAGATCAGCCCCAGCATTTT	CSVRTGQDQPQHF
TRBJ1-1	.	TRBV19	TGTGCCAGTAGTATTAGCAGGGGCACTGAAGCTTTCTTT	CASSISRGTEAFF
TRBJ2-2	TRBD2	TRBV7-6	TGTGCCAGCAGCTTAGAAGCGGGAGGGTACACCGGGGAGCTGTTTTTT	CASSLEAGGYTGELFF
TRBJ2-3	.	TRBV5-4	TGTGCCAGCAGCCACATAGGGGGTACGCAGTATTTT	CASSHIGGTQYF
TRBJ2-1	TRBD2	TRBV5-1	TGCGCCAGCAGCTCGACGAGCGGGGCACCTCGGAATGAGCAGTTCTTC	CASSSTSGAPRNEQFF
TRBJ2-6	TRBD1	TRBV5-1	TGCGCCAGCAGCCCTAAACAGGGGGCGTCAGGGGCCAACGTCCTGACTTTC	CASSPKQGASGANVLTF
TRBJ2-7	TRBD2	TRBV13	TGTGCCAGCAGCTCCCGGACTAGCGGGAGGGCCTACGAGCAGTACTTC	CASSSRTSGRAYEQYF
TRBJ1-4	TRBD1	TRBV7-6	TGTGCCAGCAGCCTAGGGACAGGCTCACTGTTTTTT	CASSLGTGSLFF
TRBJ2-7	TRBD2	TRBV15	TGTGCCACCAGCAGAGACCCCCCCCAAAGCGGGAGGGCCTTCTACGAGCAGTACTTC	CATSRDPPQSGRAFYEQYF
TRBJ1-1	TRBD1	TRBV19	TGTGCCAGTGAGACAGGGGCTGAAGCTTTCTTT	CASETGAEAFF
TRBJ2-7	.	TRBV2	TGTGCCAGCAGTGATGCGGGTTACGAGCAGTACTTC	CASSDAGYEQYF
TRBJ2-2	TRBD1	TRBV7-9	TGTGCCAGCAGCTACAGCGGACAGGTGTACACCGGGGAGCTGTTTTTT	CASSYSGQVYTGELFF
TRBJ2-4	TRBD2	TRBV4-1	TGCGCCAGCAGCCACCGGGGGGAACTAGCCAAAAACATTCAGTACTTC	CASSHRGELAKNIQYF
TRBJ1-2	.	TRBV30	TGTGCCTGGAGTGTACAAGGAGGGGCCTATGGCTACACCTTC	CAWSVQGGAYGYTF
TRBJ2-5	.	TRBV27	TGTGCCAGCAGCCAATACAGGGCCCCGGGAGAGACCCAGTACTTC	CASSQYRAPGETQYF
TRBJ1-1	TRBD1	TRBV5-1	TGCGCCAGCAGCTTAGGACAGGGATACACTGAAGCTTTCTTT	CASSLGQGYTEAFF
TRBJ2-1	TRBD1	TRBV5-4	TGTGCCAGCAGCTTGACAGGGGACAATGAGCAGTTCTTC	CASSLTGDNEQFF
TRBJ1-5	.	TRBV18	TGTGCCAGCTCACCGAGCTCTCTTAATAATCAGCCCCAGCATTTT	CASSPSSLNNQPQHF
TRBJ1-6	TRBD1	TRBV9	TGTGCCAGCAGCGTAGGCCAGGGGGGTTCACCCCTCCACTTT	CASSVGQGGSPLHF
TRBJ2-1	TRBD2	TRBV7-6	TGTGCCAGCAGTACTAGGTTGAGGAACTCTACTAGCGGGATATGGAATGAGCAGTTCTTC	CASSTRLRNSTSGIWNEQFF
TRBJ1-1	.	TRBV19	TGTGCCAGTAGTACCTTCGAGAACCCGCACACTGAAGCTTTCTTT	CASSTFENPHTEAFF
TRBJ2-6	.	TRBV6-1	TGTGCCAGCAGCCCTTCGTCTGGGGCCAACGTCCTGACTTTC	CASSPSSGANVLTF
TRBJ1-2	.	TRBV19	TGTGCCAGTAGTACCGACTCCGGGGAGGGCCACTATGGCTACACCTTC	CASSTDSGEGHYGYTF
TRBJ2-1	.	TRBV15	TGTGCCACCAGCAGAGACAGGGTTAACATCAATGAGCAGTTCTTC	CATSRDRVNINEQFF
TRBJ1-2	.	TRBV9	TGTGCCAGCAGCGAAGAACTCAAACCCATCGCCTTC	CASSEELKPIAF
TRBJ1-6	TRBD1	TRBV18	TGTGCCAGCTCACCCGGGACAGGGAATTCACCCCTCCACTTT	CASSPGTGNSPLHF
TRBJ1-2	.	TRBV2	TGTGCCAGCGCCTGGAGGGCAGCGTCGGGCGGCTACACCTTC	CASAWRAASGGYTF